Presented here are 12 T cell receptor beta chains from one specimen sequenced in a study of shared clonotypes between healthy human individuals. TCRdb keeps only in-frame clones here, not all; method: immunoSEQ multiplex PCR. There are about 1.1 million clones in the sample; approximately 80% occur only once, and roughly 0.9% lies in the top ten. The sequenced material came from memory CD4+ T cells from PBMCs. Subset meaning: CD45RA-negative fraction. These receptors all stem from a man younger than 35 in good health. Some clones in this sample may be carry-over from other donors' samples.

This clone appeared a single time. The chain joins TRBV5-4 to TRBJ1-2; D is perhaps TRBD1 (5 bases). This CDR3 comprises 14 residues. Looked up from germline, CDR1 is SGHNT and CDR2 is YYREEE (reference sequence). Trimming shortened V by 0 bases and J by 8 bases, and 14 bases separated the two germline ends. In DNA, the CDR3 is TGTGCCAGCAGCTTGGACAGGAACTCGTACGGCTACACCTTC. This translates into CASSLDRNSYGYTF.

This clone was seen once. The V gene is TRBV30, the J gene TRBJ1-5, with no clear D. V was cut by 1 base and J by 0 bases, with 10 bases left in between. The CDR3 has 15 residues. Germline-derived CDR1 and CDR2 are GTSNPN and SVGIG (reference sequence). CDR3 residues: CAWSAGINSNQPQHF. The CDR3 coding sequence is TGTGCCTGGAGTGCGGGCATAAATAGCAATCAGCCCCAGCATTTT.

This clone was seen a handful of times. In DNA, the CDR3 is TGTGCCTGGACCAAATCGGGACAGGGGGCGGCTGGCTACACCTTC. Encoded protein: CAWTKSGQGAAGYTF. The chain joins TRBV30 to TRBJ1-2, with 12 bases fitting TRBD1. The CDR3 spans 15 residues. Germline assignment: CDR1 GTSNPN and CDR2 SVGIG (reference sequence). V was pared by 4 bases and J by 7 bases, with 10 bases of the junction left unmatched.

The chain combines TRBV7-9 with TRBJ2-1, with TRBD2 identical over 7 bases. CDR3 length: 14 amino acids. V lost 3 bases and J lost 6; bases outside the gene matches: 5. The germline gives CDR1 SEHNR, CDR2 FQNEAQ (reference sequence). CDR3 protein: CASSFGGRGNEQFF. In DNA, the CDR3 is TGTGCCAGCAGCTTCGGAGGGAGGGGCAATGAGCAGTTCTTC.

The gene calls are TRBV6-1 and TRBJ2-2; the D is unclear. This CDR3 region has 15 residues. Trimming left V 3 bases short and J 3 bases short, with 11 bases between. Per the germline V gene, CDR1 is MNHNS and CDR2 is SASEGT. DNA for the CDR3: TGTGCCAGCAGTGACAAGATTTTTCACACCGGGGAGCTGTTTTTT. Its translation is CASSDKIFHTGELFF.

This rearrangement joins TRBV19 to TRBJ2-7; no clear D gene. Germline V gene lookup returns CDR1 LNHDA and CDR2 SQIVND (reference sequence). CDR3 length: 17 residues. The germline V and J ends were trimmed by 4 bases and 0 bases, with 19 bases remaining between them. In DNA form, the CDR3 reads TGTGCCAGTAGTACCGAAAGATTTTGGGCCGGCTCCTACGAGCAGTACTTC. Its translation: CASSTERFWAGSYEQYF.

On this clone itself: This sample includes further DNA sequences coding for the same CDR3. V is TRBV7-3 and J is TRBJ1-1, with D possibly matching TRBD1 (5 bases). This CDR3 contains 13 residues. V shed 4 bases and J shed 1 base, with 7 bases lying between them. Germline V gene lookup returns CDR1 SGHTA and CDR2 FQGTGA. The CDR3 loop is CASSSGGNTEAFF. DNA for the CDR3: TGTGCCAGCAGCTCGGGGGGGAACACTGAAGCTTTCTTT.

The rearrangement links TRBV5-6 to TRBJ2-3; D call uncertain. V shed 1 base and J shed 0 bases, with 9 bases lying between them. Per the germline V gene, CDR1 is SGHDT and CDR2 is YYEEEE. This CDR3 is 15 amino acids long. In DNA form, the CDR3 reads TGTGCCAGCAGCTTGAAGTTCCGAAGCACAGATACGCAGTATTTT. This sequence encodes CASSLKFRSTDTQYF.

CDR3 protein: CASSLTTAQETQYF. Here the CDR3 DNA reads TGCGCCAGCAGCTTGACGACGGCCCAAGAGACCCAGTACTTC. The rearrangement uses TRBV5-1 and TRBJ2-5; D is undetermined. The V end was cut by 1 base, the J end by 1 base, with 8 bases between. The CDR3 totals 14 residues. Germline CDR1 SGHRS, CDR2 YFSETQ.

With respect to this clone: The sample holds other DNA sequences that translate to the same CDR3. The CDR3 DNA reads as TGCGCCAGCGGTCACATCCCGATGGGGGTCATGGGGTATGGCTACACCTTC. Residues: CASGHIPMGVMGYGYTF. The chain couples TRBV4-3 to TRBJ1-2; maybe TRBD1 (5 bases). The germline V and J ends were trimmed by 8 bases and 5 bases, with 27 bases remaining between them. The germline CDR1 and CDR2 sequences are LGHNA and YSLEER. The CDR3 totals 17 residues.

This clone is a singleton in its sample. The V gene is TRBV6-5, the J gene TRBJ2-1, with D possibly TRBD1 on 5 matching bases. This CDR3 contains 16 residues. Germline values: CDR1 MNHEY, CDR2 SVGAGI. The ends were cut back, 2 bases at V and 6 bases at J, with 17 bases in the middle. The CDR3 sequence is CASSYHPDPRANEQFF. The CDR3 DNA is TGTGCCAGCAGTTACCATCCCGATCCCAGGGCCAATGAGCAGTTCTTC.

The chain combines TRBV6-6 with TRBJ1-2; D is unresolved. Germline V gene sequence: CDR1 MNHNY, CDR2 SVGAGI (reference sequence). This CDR3 spans 15 amino acids. Trimming took 6 bases from V and 2 from J, leaving 16 bases between them. CDR3 region: CASRNRASENYGYTF. The CDR3 DNA follows: TGTGCCAGCAGGAACCGGGCTTCGGAGAACTATGGCTACACCTTC.